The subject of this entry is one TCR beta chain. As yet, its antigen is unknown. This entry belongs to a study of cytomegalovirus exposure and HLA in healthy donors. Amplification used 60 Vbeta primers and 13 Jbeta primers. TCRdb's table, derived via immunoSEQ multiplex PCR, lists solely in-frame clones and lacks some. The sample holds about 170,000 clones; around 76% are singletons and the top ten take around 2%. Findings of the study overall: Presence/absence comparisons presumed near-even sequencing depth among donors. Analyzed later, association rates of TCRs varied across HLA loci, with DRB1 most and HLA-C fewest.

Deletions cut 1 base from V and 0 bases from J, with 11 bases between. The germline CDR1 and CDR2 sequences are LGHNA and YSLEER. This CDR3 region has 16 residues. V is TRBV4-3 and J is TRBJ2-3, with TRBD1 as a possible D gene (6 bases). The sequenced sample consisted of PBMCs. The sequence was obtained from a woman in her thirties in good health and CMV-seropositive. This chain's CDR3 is CASSQGTGLSTDTQYF. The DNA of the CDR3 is TGCGCCAGCAGCCAAGGAACAGGGCTTAGCACAGATACGCAGTATTTT.